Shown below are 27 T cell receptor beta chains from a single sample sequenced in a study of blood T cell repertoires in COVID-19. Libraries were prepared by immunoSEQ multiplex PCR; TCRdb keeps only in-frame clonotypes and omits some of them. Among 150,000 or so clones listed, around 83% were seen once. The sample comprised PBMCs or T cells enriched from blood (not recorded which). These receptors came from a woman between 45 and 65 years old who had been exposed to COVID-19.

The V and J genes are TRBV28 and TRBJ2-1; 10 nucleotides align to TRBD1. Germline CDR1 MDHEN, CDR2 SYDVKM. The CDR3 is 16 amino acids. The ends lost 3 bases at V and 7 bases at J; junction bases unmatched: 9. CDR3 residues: CASSFFPGQGRNEQFF. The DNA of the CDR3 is TGTGCCAGCAGTTTTTTCCCGGGACAGGGGCGGAATGAGCAGTTCTTC.

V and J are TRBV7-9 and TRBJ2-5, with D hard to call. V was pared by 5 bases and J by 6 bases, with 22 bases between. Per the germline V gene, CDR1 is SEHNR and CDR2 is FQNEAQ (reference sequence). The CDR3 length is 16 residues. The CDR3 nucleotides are TGTGCCAGCAGCCCGGCCCCAGGTGGGTTCTTGAAGACCCAGTACTTC. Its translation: CASSPAPGGFLKTQYF.

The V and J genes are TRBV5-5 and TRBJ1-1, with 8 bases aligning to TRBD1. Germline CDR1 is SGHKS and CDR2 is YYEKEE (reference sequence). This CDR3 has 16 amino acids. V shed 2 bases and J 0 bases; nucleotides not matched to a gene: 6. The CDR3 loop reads CASSFRDRLMNTEAFF. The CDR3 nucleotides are TGTGCCAGCAGCTTCCGGGACAGGCTCATGAACACTGAAGCTTTCTTT.

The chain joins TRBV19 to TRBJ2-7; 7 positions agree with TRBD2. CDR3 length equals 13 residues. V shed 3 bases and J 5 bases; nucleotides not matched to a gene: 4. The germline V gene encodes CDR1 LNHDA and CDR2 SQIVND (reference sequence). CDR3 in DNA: TGTGCCAGTAGTATTGGGGCGGGAGACGAGCAGTACTTC. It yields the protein CASSIGAGDEQYF.

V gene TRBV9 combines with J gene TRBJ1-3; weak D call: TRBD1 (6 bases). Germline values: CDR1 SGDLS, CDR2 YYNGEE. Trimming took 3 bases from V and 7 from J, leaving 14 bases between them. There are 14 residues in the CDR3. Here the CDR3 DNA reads TGTGCCAGCAGCGCCCCTTCAGGGGCTAACACCATATATTTT. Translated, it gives CASSAPSGANTIYF.

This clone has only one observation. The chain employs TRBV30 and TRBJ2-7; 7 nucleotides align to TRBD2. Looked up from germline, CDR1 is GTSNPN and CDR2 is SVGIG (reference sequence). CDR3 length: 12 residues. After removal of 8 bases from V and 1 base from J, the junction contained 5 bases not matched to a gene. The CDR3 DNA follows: TGTGCCGGAAAGCGGGGATCCTACGAGCAGTACTTC. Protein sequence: CAGKRGSYEQYF.

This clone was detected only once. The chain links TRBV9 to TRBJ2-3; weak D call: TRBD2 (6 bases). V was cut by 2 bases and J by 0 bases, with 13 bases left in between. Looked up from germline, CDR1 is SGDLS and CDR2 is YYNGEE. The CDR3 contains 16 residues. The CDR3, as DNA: TGTGCCAGCAGCGTCTTCGGCGGGGATAGCACAGATACGCAGTATTTT. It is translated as CASSVFGGDSTDTQYF. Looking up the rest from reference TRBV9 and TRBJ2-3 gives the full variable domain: DSGVTQTPKHLITATGQRVTLRCSPRSGDLSVYWYQQSLDQGLQFLIQYYNGEERAKGNILERFSAQQFPDLHSELNLSSLELGDSALYFCASSVFGGDSTDTQYFGPGTRLTVL.

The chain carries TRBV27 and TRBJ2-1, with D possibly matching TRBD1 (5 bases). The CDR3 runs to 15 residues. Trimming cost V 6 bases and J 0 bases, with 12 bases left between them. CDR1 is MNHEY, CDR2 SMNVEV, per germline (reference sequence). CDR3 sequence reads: CASSYAGLSYNEQFF. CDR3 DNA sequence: TGTGCCAGCAGCTACGCAGGGCTCTCCTACAATGAGCAGTTCTTC.

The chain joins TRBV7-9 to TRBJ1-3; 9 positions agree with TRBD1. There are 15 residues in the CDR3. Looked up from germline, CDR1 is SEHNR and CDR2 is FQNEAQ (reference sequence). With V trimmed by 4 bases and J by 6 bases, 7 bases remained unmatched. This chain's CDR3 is CASSSAGTGLNTIYF. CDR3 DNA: TGTGCCAGCAGCTCAGCCGGGACAGGGCTAAACACCATATATTTT.

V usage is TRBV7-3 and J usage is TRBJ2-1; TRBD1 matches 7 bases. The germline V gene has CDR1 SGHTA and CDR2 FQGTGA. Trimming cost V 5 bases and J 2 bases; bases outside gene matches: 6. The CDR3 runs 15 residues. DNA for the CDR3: TGTGCCAGCAGCCAATCAGGGGGTCCCTACAATGAGCAGTTCTTC. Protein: CASSQSGGPYNEQFF.

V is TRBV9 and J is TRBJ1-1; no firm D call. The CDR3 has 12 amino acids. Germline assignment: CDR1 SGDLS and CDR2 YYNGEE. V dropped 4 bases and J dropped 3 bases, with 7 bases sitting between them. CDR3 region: CASSREDTEAFF. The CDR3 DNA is TGTGCCAGCAGCAGGGAGGACACTGAAGCTTTCTTT.

Written as DNA, the CDR3 is TGTGCCAGCAGCTCCTCCGGGTTTACGCAGTATTTT. Protein sequence: CASSSSGFTQYF. The chain is built from TRBV6-2 or TRBV6-3 and TRBJ2-3; D remains ambiguous. V lost 6 bases, J lost 8 bases, and 12 bases lay in between. Germline CDR1 is MNHEY and CDR2 is SVGEGT. The CDR3 is 12 amino acids.

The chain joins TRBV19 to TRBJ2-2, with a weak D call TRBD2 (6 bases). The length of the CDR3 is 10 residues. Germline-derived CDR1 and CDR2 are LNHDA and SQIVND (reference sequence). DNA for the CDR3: TGTGCGGGGGGCACCGGGGAGCTGTTTTTT. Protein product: CAGGTGELFF.

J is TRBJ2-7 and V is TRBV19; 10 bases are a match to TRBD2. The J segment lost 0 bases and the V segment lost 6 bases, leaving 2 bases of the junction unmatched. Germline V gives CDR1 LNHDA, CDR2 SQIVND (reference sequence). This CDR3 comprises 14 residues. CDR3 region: CASSRTSGSYEQYF. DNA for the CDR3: TGTGCCAGTAGCCGGACTAGCGGCTCCTACGAGCAGTACTTC.

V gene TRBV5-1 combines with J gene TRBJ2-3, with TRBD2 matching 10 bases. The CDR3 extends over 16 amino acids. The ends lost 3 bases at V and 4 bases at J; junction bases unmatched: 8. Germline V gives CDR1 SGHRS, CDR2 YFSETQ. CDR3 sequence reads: CASSYLAGVRADTQYF. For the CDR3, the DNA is TGCGCCAGCAGCTACCTAGCGGGAGTCCGCGCAGATACGCAGTATTTT.

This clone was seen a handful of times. The CDR3 is CASSYDRPPNYGYTF. The CDR3, as DNA: TGTGCCAGCAGTTACGACAGGCCACCTAACTATGGCTACACCTTC. This chain links TRBV6-2 or TRBV6-3 with TRBJ1-2; maybe TRBD1 (6 bases). The CDR3 has 15 residues. The germline V gene has CDR1 MNHEY and CDR2 SVGEGT. Trimming removed 2 bases from V and 0 bases from J, with 10 bases in between.

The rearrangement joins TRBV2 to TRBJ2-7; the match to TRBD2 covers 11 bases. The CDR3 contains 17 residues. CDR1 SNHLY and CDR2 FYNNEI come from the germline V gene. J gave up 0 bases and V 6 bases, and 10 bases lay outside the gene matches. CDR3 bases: TGTGCCAGCAGGTGGGGGACGACTAGCGGGAACTCCTACGAGCAGTACTTC. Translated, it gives CASRWGTTSGNSYEQYF.

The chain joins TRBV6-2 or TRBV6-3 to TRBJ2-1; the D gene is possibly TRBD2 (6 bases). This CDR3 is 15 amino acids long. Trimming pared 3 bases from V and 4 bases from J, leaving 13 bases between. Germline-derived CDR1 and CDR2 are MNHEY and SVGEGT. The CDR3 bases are TGTGCCAGCAGTTATGATCGGGAGCGGTACAATGAGCAGTTCTTC. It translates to CASSYDRERYNEQFF.

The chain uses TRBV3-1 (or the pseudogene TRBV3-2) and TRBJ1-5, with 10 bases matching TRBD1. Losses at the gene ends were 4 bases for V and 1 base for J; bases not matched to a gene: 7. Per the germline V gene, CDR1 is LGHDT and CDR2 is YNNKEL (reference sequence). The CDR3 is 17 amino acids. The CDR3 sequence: CASSPGTGVRSNQPQHF. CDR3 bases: TGTGCCAGCAGCCCTGGGACAGGGGTTAGAAGCAATCAGCCCCAGCATTTT.

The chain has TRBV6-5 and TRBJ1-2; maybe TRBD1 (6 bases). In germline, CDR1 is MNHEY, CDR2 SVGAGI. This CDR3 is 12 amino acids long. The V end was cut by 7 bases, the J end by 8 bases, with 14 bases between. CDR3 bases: TGTGCCAGCAATTCGGGGGGCGTCGGCTACACCTTC. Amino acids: CASNSGGVGYTF.

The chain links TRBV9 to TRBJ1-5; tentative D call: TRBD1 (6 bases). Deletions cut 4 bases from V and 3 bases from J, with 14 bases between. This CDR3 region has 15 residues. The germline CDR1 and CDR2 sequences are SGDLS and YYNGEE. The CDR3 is CASSLMDSFNQPQHF. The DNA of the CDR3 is TGTGCCAGCAGCCTTATGGACAGCTTCAATCAGCCCCAGCATTTT.

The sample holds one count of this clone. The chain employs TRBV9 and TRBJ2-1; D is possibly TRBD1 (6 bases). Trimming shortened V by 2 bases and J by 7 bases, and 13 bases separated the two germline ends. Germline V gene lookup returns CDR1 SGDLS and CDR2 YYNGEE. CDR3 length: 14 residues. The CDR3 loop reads CASSVLPTGNEQFF. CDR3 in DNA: TGTGCCAGCAGCGTCCTACCCACAGGGAATGAGCAGTTCTTC.

CDR3 nucleotide sequence: TGTGCCAGCAGCGGAGCCAGAAGGACTAGCGGGGCTCTGTTCTTC. Translated, it gives CASSGARRTSGALFF. The chain links TRBV7-2 to TRBJ2-1; 12 bases agree with TRBD2. Germline CDR1 reads SGHTA; CDR2 reads FQGNSA. The CDR3 is 15 amino acids. Unmatched junction bases numbered 14, after V lost 5 bases and J lost 15 bases.

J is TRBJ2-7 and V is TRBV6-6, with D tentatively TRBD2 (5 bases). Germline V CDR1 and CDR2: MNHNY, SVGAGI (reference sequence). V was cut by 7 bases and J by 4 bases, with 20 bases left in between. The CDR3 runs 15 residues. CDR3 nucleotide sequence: TGTGCCAGCACCCTGGCGGACTCGGAACTTTACGAGCAGTACTTC. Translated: CASTLADSELYEQYF.

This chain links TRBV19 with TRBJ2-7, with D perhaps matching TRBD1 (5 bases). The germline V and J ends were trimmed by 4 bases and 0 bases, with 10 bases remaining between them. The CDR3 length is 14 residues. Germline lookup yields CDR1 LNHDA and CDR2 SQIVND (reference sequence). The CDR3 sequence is CASSTRQSSYEQYF. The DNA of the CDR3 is TGTGCCAGTAGTACCCGACAGAGCTCCTACGAGCAGTACTTC.

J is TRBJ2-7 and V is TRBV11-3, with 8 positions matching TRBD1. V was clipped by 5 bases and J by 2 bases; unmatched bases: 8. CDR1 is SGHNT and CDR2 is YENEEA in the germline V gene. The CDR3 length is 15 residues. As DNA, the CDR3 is TGTGCCAGCAGCCCGACCGGGACAGGAGCCTACGAGCAGTACTTC. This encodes CASSPTGTGAYEQYF. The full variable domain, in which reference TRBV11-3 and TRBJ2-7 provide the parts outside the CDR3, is EAGVVQSPRYKIIEKKQPVAFWCNPISGHNTLYWYLQNLGQGPELLIRYENEEAVDDSQLPKDRFSAERLKGVDSTLKIQPAELGDSAVYLCASSPTGTGAYEQYFGPGTRLTVT.

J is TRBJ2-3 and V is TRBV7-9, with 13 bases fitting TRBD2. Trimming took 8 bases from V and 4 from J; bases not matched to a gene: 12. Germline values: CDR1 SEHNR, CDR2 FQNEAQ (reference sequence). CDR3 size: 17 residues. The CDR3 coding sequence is TGTGCCAGCGGCCTCTCAACTACTAGCGGGGGGGCAGATACGCAGTATTTT. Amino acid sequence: CASGLSTTSGGADTQYF.